These 17 T cell receptor beta chains share one sample of origin, sequenced in a study of T cell repertoires in cytomegalovirus infection. These TCRs' antigens remain unknown. From the reads, TCRdb called clonotypes with MiXCR, one entry per CDR3 protein. The table has about 900,000 distinct CDR3 sequences, 31% seen once; the top ten hold about an eighth. Sequenced here: cultured CD8+ T cells from PBMCs, sampled from culture after CMV antigen stimulation. All receptors come from a human donor in good health (CMV status not recorded). Some clones in this sample may be carry-over from other donors' samples.

J is TRBJ2-7 and V is TRBV6-2 or TRBV6-3; perhaps D is TRBD1 or TRBD2 (5 bases each). V was cut by 7 bases and J by 4 bases, with 20 bases left in between. CDR1 and CDR2 (germline): MNHEY, SVGEGT. The CDR3 loop spans 15 amino acids. CDR3 nucleotide sequence: TGTGCCAGCATTCCGGCTCGGGACCGACTTTACGAGCAGTACTTC. Translating it yields CASIPARDRLYEQYF.

The chain combines TRBV7-8 with TRBJ1-4; D is uncertain. Trimming shortened V by 3 bases and J by 8 bases, and 13 bases separated the two germline ends. Germline V lookup: CDR1 SGHVS, CDR2 FQNEAQ. This CDR3 has 14 residues. CDR3 protein: CASSLDGTPEKLFF. CDR3 nucleotide sequence: TGTGCCAGCAGCTTGGACGGAACACCGGAAAAACTGTTTTTT. The complete variable domain, with remaining parts taken from reference TRBV7-8 and TRBJ1-4, reads GAGVSQSPRYKVAKRGQDVALRCDPISGHVSLFWYQQALGQGPEFLTYFQNEAQLDKSGLPSDRFFAERPEGSVSTLKIQRTQQEDSAVYLCASSLDGTPEKLFFGSGTQLSVL.

This clonotype came up many times. The rearrangement links TRBV12-3 or TRBV12-4 to TRBJ1-1; D unclear. V dropped 6 bases and J dropped 1 base, with 12 bases sitting between them. The length of the CDR3 is 14 residues. CDR3 DNA: TGTGCCAGCAGGGTGGGAGAGGGGAACACTGAAGCTTTCTTT. Amino acid sequence: CASRVGEGNTEAFF.

This clonotype was observed many times. An end of the junction does not agree with germline; a read error may underlie this. The CDR3 protein is CASSLGPTGPKRWDGF. In nucleotides, the CDR3 is TGTGCCAGCAGCTTGGGCCCGACAGGGCCTAAACGATGGGATGGATTT. The gene calls are TRBV7-9 and TRBJ1-1; 7 bases map to TRBD1. Germline CDR1 reads SEHNR; CDR2 reads FQNEAQ (reference sequence). The CDR3 has 16 amino acids.

Worth noting for this clonotype: This may come from a read error, since a much larger clone is one base off. The DNA of the CDR3 is TGTGCCAGCAGCTTAGATGTCAGGAGGTGGGAAAAGACCCAGTACTTC. Its protein product is CASSLDVRRWEKTQYF. The chain uses TRBV7-2 and TRBJ2-5; tentative D call: TRBD2 (5 bases). Germline V gives CDR1 SGHTA, CDR2 FQGNSA. Trimming removed 1 base from V and 6 bases from J, with 18 bases in between. The CDR3 contains 16 residues.

This clonotype turned up a few times. V and J are TRBV10-3 and TRBJ2-1; weak D call: TRBD1 (6 bases). CDR3 length: 18 residues. Trimming pared 0 bases from V and 2 bases from J, leaving 17 bases between. From germline, CDR1 is ENHRY and CDR2 SYGVKD. In DNA form, the CDR3 reads TGTGCCATCAGTGAGTCGGACCAGGGGACGGTTCCCTACAATGAGCAGTTCTTC. Translation gives CAISESDQGTVPYNEQFF.

This clonotype was seen ten or more times. V is TRBV7-9 and J is TRBJ1-5; D unresolved. The CDR3 length is 12 residues. V was clipped by 1 base and J by 5 bases, with 3 bases between them. Germline CDR1 and CDR2: SEHNR and FQNEAQ (reference sequence). The CDR3: CASSLGDQPQHF. In DNA form, the CDR3 reads TGTGCCAGCAGCTTAGGGGATCAGCCCCAGCATTTT.

This clonotype has a handful of counts. CDR3 loop: CASSDYLGGGPYGYTF. DNA of the CDR3: TGTGCCAGCAGTGACTACCTCGGAGGGGGCCCCTATGGCTACACCTTC. V is TRBV6-4 and J is TRBJ1-2, with 7 positions matching TRBD1. The length of the CDR3 is 16 residues. Germline V lookup: CDR1 MRHNA, CDR2 SNTAGT. Trimming cost V 1 base and J 4 bases; bases outside gene matches: 9.

This clonotype was counted between two and nine times. The rearrangement joins TRBV10-3 to TRBJ2-6; 7 bases agree with TRBD1. Germline loops: CDR1 ENHRY, CDR2 SYGVKD. The CDR3 is 17 amino acids. V was clipped by 4 bases and J by 0 bases; unmatched bases: 6. The CDR3 loop reads CAISGRDRGSGANVLTF. The CDR3 nucleotides read TGTGCCATCAGTGGCCGGGACAGAGGCTCTGGGGCCAACGTCCTGACTTTC.

The V call is TRBV27, the J call TRBJ2-1, with 7 bases matching TRBD1. The CDR3 spans 15 residues. The ends lost 8 bases at V and 5 bases at J; junction bases unmatched: 12. Germline V gives CDR1 MNHEY, CDR2 SMNVEV (reference sequence). CDR3 sequence reads: CASAISGGLNNEQFF. The CDR3 DNA is TGTGCCAGCGCCATCTCAGGGGGTCTCAACAATGAGCAGTTCTTC.

CDR3 coding DNA: TGTGCCAGCACCGAATATCGGGGGGATACGCAGTATTTT. Protein: CASTEYRGDTQYF. V is TRBV11-2 and J is TRBJ2-3; maybe TRBD2 (6 bases). The CDR3 is 13 amino acids. Germline-derived CDR1 and CDR2 are SGHAT and FQNNGV. V lost 7 bases to trimming and J lost 6 bases, with 14 bases between them.

The CDR3 reads CASTPGFDGSDTQYF. The CDR3 DNA reads TGTGCCAGCACCCCCGGCTTCGATGGTTCAGATACGCAGTATTTT. The V and J genes are TRBV12-3 or TRBV12-4 and TRBJ2-3; D unclear. The CDR3 is 15 residues long. V was cut by 7 bases and J by 4 bases, with 18 bases left in between.

At least ten counts were recorded for this clonotype. The chain uses TRBV7-2 and TRBJ1-3; a possible D gene is TRBD1 (6 bases). The V gene's germline CDR1 is SGHTA and CDR2 FQGNSA. Trimming shortened V by 5 bases and J by 0 bases, and 20 bases separated the two germline ends. There are 18 residues in the CDR3. CDR3 amino acids: CASSQWAGQLDSGNTIYF. The DNA of the CDR3 is TGTGCCAGCAGCCAGTGGGCCGGACAGCTCGACTCTGGAAACACCATATATTTT.

CDR3 amino acids: CSARAPDRKPPWYTEAFF. CDR3 nucleotides: TGCAGTGCCAGGGCCCCTGACAGGAAACCGCCTTGGTACACTGAAGCTTTCTTT. This chain uses TRBV20-1 with TRBJ1-1; maybe TRBD1 (6 bases). The V gene's germline CDR1 is DFQATT and CDR2 SNEGSKA (reference sequence). The CDR3 is 18 amino acids. Between the trimmed V and J ends, which lost 6 bases and 3 bases, there was a span of 29 bases.

This sequence joins TRBV13 and TRBJ1-6; TRBD1 agrees at 8 bases. Per germline, CDR1 PRHDT and CDR2 FYEKMQ (reference sequence). The CDR3 totals 14 residues. V was clipped by 5 bases and J by 8 bases; unmatched bases: 5. CDR3 residues: CASSRSTGDSPLHF. The CDR3 DNA reads as TGTGCCAGCAGCCGCTCGACAGGGGATTCACCCCTCCACTTT.

The gene calls are TRBV7-6 and TRBJ1-6; D is ambiguous. The CDR3 is made up of 13 amino acids. V lost 7 bases to trimming and J lost 5 bases, with 9 bases between them. Germline loops: CDR1 SGHVS, CDR2 FNYEAQ. The CDR3 DNA sequence: TGTGCCAGCACGGCGACCCATAATTCACCCCTCCACTTT. It is translated as CASTATHNSPLHF.

The rearrangement uses TRBV6-1 and TRBJ1-1, with D perhaps TRBD1 (5 bases). This CDR3 spans 18 amino acids. Germline-derived CDR1 and CDR2 are MNHNS and SASEGT. V was cut by 0 bases and J by 1 base, with 18 bases left in between. CDR3 in DNA: TGTGCCAGCAGTGAAGCGCTCCGGGGACCGGTTCCGAACACTGAAGCTTTCTTT. It encodes CASSEALRGPVPNTEAFF.